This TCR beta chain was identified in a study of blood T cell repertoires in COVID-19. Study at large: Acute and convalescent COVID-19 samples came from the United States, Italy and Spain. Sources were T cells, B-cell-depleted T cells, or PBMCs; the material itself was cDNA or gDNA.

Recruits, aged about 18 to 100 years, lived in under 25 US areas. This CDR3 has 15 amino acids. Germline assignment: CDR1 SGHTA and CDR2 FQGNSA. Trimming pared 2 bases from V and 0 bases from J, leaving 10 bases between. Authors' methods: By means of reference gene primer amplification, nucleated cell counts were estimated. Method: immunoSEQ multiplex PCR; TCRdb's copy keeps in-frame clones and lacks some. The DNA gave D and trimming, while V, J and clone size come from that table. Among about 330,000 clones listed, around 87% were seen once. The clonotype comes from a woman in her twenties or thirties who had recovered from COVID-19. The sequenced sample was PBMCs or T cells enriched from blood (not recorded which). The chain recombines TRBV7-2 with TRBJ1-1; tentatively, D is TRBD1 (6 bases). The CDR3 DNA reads TGTGCCAGCAGCTTACAGGGACACATGAACACTGAAGCTTTCTTT. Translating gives CASSLQGHMNTEAFF.